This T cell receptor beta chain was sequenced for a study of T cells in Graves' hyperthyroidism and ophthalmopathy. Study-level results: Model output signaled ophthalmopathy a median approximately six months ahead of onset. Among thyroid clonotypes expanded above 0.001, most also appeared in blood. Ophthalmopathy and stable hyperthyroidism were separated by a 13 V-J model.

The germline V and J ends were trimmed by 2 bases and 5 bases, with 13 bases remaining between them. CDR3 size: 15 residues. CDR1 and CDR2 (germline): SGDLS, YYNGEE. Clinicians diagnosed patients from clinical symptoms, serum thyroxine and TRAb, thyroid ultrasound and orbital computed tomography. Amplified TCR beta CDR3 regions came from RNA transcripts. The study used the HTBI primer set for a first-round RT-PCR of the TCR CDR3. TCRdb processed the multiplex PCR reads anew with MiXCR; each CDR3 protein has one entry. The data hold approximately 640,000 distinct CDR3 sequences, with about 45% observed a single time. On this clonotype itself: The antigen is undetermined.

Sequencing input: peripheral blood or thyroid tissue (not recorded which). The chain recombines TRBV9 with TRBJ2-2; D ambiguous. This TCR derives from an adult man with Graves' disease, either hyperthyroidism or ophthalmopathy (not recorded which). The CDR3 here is CASSVLSIATGELFF. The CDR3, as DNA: TGTGCCAGCAGCGTTCTCTCTATTGCGACCGGGGAGCTGTTTTTT.